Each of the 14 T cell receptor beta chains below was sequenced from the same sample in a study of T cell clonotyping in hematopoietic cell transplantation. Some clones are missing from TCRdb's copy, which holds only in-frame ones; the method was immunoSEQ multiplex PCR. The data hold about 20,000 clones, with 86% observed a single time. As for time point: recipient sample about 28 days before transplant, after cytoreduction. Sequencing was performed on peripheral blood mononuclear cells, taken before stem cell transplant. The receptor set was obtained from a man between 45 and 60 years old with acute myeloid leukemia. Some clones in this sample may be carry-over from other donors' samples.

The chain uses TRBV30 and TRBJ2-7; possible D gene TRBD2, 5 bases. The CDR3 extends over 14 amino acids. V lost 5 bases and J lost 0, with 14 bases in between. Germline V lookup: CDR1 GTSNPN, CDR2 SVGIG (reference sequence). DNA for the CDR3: TGTGCCTGGCGGAGGCCTGTGGGCTCCTACGAGCAGTACTTC. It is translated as CAWRRPVGSYEQYF.

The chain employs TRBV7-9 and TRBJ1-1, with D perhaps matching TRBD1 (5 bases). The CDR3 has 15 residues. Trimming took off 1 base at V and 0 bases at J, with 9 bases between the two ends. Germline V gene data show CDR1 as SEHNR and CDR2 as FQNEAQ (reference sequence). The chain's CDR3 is CASSLGQGLNTEAFF. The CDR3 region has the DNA TGTGCCAGCAGCTTAGGGCAGGGATTGAACACTGAAGCTTTCTTT.

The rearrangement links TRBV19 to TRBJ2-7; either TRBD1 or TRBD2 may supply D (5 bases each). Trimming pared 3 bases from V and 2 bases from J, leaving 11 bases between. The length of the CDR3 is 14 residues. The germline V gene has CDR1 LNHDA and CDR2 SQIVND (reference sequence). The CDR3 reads CASSIPGPTYEQYF. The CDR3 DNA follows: TGTGCCAGTAGTATCCCGGGGCCAACCTACGAGCAGTACTTC.

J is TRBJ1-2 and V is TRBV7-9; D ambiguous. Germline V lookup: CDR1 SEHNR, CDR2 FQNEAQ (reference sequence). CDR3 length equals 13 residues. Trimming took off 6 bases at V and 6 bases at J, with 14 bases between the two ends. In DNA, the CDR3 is TGTGCCAGCAGTCCTGGGGAGACTGATGGCTACACCTTC. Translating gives CASSPGETDGYTF.

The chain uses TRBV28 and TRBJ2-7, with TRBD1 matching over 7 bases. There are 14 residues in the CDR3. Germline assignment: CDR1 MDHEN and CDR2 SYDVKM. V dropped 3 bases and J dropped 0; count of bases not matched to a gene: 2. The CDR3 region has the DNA TGTGCCAGCAGTTTCAGGGACAGCTCCTACGAGCAGTACTTC. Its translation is CASSFRDSSYEQYF.

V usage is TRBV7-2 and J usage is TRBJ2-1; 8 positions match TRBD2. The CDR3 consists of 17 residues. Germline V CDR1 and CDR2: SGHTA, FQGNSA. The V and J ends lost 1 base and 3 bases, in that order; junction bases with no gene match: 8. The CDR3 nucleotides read TGTGCCAGCAGCTTAGAGGCTAGCGGGTCGTTCTACAATGAGCAGTTCTTC. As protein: CASSLEASGSFYNEQFF.

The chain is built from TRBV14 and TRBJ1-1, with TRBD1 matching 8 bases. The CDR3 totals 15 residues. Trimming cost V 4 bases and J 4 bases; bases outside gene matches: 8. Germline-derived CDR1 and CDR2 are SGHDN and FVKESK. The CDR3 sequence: CASSPRTGWATEAFF. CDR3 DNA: TGTGCCAGCAGCCCTCGGACAGGGTGGGCCACTGAAGCTTTCTTT.

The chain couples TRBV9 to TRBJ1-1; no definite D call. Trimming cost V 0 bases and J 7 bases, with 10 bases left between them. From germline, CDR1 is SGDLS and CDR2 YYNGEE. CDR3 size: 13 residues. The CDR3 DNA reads TGTGCCAGCAGCGTAGAGGGAAGTGGTGAAGCTTTCTTT. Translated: CASSVEGSGEAFF.

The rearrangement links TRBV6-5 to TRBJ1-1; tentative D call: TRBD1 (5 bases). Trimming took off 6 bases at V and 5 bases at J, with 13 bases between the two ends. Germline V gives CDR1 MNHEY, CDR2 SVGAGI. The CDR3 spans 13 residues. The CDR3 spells CASSRGGGTEAFF. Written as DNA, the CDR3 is TGTGCCAGCAGCCGAGGCGGGGGGACTGAAGCTTTCTTT.

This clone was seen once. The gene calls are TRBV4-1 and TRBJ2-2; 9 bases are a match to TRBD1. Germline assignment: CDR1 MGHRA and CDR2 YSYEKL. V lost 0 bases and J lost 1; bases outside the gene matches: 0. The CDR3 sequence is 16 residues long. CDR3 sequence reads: CASSQETGGNTGELFF. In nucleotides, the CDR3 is TGCGCCAGCAGCCAAGAGACAGGGGGGAACACCGGGGAGCTGTTTTTT.

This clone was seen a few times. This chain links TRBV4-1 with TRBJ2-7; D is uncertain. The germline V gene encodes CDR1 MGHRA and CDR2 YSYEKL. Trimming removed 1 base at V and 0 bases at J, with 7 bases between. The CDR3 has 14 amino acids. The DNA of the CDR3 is TGCGCCAGCAGCCAAGTCCCGAGCTCCTACGAGCAGTACTTC. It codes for CASSQVPSSYEQYF.

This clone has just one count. The CDR3 DNA follows: TGTGCCAGCAGTTACACGGACAGGGCTAACAATCAGCCCCAGCATTTT. Protein product: CASSYTDRANNQPQHF. The chain uses TRBV6-6 and TRBJ1-5, with TRBD1 matching over 8 bases. With 2 bases clipped from V and 3 bases from J, the junction kept 6 bases outside the gene matches. Germline loops: CDR1 MNHNY, CDR2 SVGAGI (reference sequence). CDR3 length: 16 residues.

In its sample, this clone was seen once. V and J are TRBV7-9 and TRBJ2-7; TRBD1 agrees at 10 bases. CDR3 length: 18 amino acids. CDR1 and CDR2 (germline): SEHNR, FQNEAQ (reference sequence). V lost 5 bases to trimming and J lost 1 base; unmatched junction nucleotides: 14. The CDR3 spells CASSPWTGGFFSSYEQYF. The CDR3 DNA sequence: TGTGCCAGCAGCCCCTGGACAGGGGGTTTCTTTTCTTCCTACGAGCAGTACTTC.

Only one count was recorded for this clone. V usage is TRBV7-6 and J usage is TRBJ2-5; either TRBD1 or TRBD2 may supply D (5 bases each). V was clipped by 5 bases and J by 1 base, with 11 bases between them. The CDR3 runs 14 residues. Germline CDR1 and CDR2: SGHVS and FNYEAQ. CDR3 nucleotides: TGTGCCAGCAGCCGCAGGGACGGCCAAGAGACCCAGTACTTC. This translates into CASSRRDGQETQYF. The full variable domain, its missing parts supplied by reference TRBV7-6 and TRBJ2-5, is GAGVSQSPRYKVTKRGQDVALRCDPISGHVSLYWYRQALGQGPEFLTYFNYEAQQDKSGLPNDRFSAERPEGSISTLTIQRTEQRDSAMYRCASSRRDGQETQYFGPGTRLLVL.